Sequencing of this TCR beta chain was carried out in a study of shared clonotypes between healthy human individuals. Donors comprised only Caucasian adults living in Nashville, Tennessee. General study points: Compared with clonotypes that all four donors shared, non-shared clonotypes had lower generation probabilities. Rarefaction showed that sequencing of sorted subsets was incomplete (despite large depth).

The CDR3 consists of 18 residues. V shed 3 bases, J shed 4 bases, and the junction held 16 bases outside the gene matches. Germline V gene sequence: CDR1 SGHTS, CDR2 YDEGEE. With respect to this clone: The antigen remains undetermined.

Sorted-subset replicate PCRs used 150 to 200 ng DNA, some 30,000 T cell genomes. Measured with immunoSEQ multiplex PCR; TCRdb has only the in-frame clones, and not every one. The data show 2,500,000 or so clones, over 85% seen once. Material for sequencing was naive CD4+ T cells sorted from blood. Subset denoted: CD45RA+ positively selected. The source is a man aged 18 to 35 in good health. J is TRBJ1-5 and V is TRBV5-8, with 7 bases that match TRBD1. The CDR3 loop is CASSSQRQGFRPNQPQHF. In nucleotides, the CDR3 is TGTGCCAGCAGCTCACAGAGACAGGGATTTCGCCCGAATCAGCCCCAGCATTTT.